This TCR beta chain was obtained from a study of shared clonotypes between healthy human individuals. Study information: Those who served as donors were a couple of women and three men between the ages of 18 and 49. The study, taken as a whole, reports: Even with large depth, rarefaction showed that sorted-subset sequencing was incomplete. It was expected that sequencing depth would affect clonotype sharing among donors.

CDR3 length: 15 residues. Germline V gene lookup returns CDR1 MNHEY and CDR2 SMNVEV (reference sequence). V was trimmed by 0 bases and J by 5 bases, leaving 11 bases between them. Terminally differentiated effector memory CD45RA+ cells were left out of the naive CD8 fraction, which was CD45RO-negative and positively selected for CCR7. Assay: immunoSEQ multiplex PCR; the TCRdb copy retains only in-frame clones and omits some. This sample has around 1,900,000 clones, with around 95% found just once. As to this clone: Its specificity is not known.

V gene TRBV27 combines with J gene TRBJ2-1, with D perhaps matching TRBD2 (5 bases). Sequencing used naive CD8+ T cells from PBMCs. This sequence was found in a man between 18 and 35 years old in good health. Some clones in this sample may be carry-over from other donors' samples. The CDR3 loop is CASSLSRGKNNEQFF. CDR3 nucleotide sequence: TGTGCCAGCAGTTTATCGCGAGGGAAAAACAATGAGCAGTTCTTC.